A selection of T cell receptor beta chains follows, all from one sample in a study. TCRdb re-analysed the RT-PCR reads in MiXCR, keeping a single row per CDR3 protein. The table includes fewer than 800,000 distinct CDR3 sequences, 11% to 15% detected once. The sequenced sample consisted of memory CD4+ T cells from blood. These receptors came from a female donor in good health, serving as a healthy control. The CDR3 runs from the conserved cysteine through the conserved F or W. D genes are given only for firm matches. The listing skips clone size in some rows; elsewhere it reads once, few, many or a size class.

size: NA; J: TRBJ2-3; D: NA; V: TRBV30; CDR3: CAWSPPTFTDTQYF; DNA: TGTGCCTGGAGTCCGCCCACCTTCACAGATACGCAGTATTTT
size: many; J: TRBJ1-6; D: TRBD1; V: TRBV4-3; CDR3: CASSQGTGYNSPLHF; DNA: TGCGCCAGCAGCCAAGGGACAGGGTATAATTCACCCCTCCACTTT
size: NA; J: TRBJ2-7; D: TRBD1; V: TRBV25-1; CDR3: CASSELGQGSREQYF; DNA: TGTGCCAGCAGTGAATTGGGACAGGGTTCTCGCGAGCAGTACTTC
size: few; J: TRBJ2-1; D: NA; V: TRBV29-1; CDR3: CSVEPGQGYNEQFF; DNA: TGCAGCGTCGAACCGGGACAAGGCTACAATGAGCAGTTCTTC
size: many; J: TRBJ1-1; D: NA; V: TRBV10-3; CDR3: CAISGRGDITNTEAFF; DNA: TGTGCCATCAGTGGTCGGGGCGACATTACTAACACTGAAGCTTTCTTT
size: NA; J: TRBJ2-2; D: TRBD2; V: TRBV7-8; CDR3: CASKLGGIYTGELFF; DNA: TGTGCCAGCAAACTGGGGGGGATTTACACCGGGGAGCTGTTTTTT
size: NA; J: TRBJ2-7; D: TRBD2; V: TRBV7-2; CDR3: CASSSLAGGHNEQYF; DNA: TGTGCCAGCAGCTCACTAGCGGGGGGGCACAACGAGCAGTACTTC
size: NA; J: TRBJ1-4; D: NA; V: TRBV20-1; CDR3: CSARVGREKLFF; DNA: TGCAGTGCTAGAGTGGGGCGTGAAAAACTGTTTTTT
size: NA; J: TRBJ2-3; D: NA; V: TRBV7-2; CDR3: CASSAPQPDTHYF; DNA: TGTGCCAGCAGCGCGCCCCAGCCAGATACGCACTATTTT
size: many; J: TRBJ2-3; D: TRBD2; V: TRBV5-1; CDR3: CASSSLLEGGGTDTQYF; DNA: TGCGCCAGCAGCTCCCTTCTGGAGGGAGGGGGCACAGATACGCAGTATTTT
size: few; J: TRBJ2-7; D: TRBD1; V: TRBV5-1; CDR3: CASSLAGTGDHEQYF; DNA: TGCGCCAGCAGCTTGGCCGGAACAGGGGATCACGAGCAGTACTTC
size: few; J: TRBJ2-2; D: TRBD2; V: TRBV11-2; CDR3: CASSLASGRAAGELFF; DNA: TGTGCCAGCAGCTTAGCTTCCGGGAGGGCCGCCGGGGAGCTGTTTTTT
size: NA; J: TRBJ2-7; D: TRBD2; V: TRBV7-2; CDR3: CASSSRTSGRIYEQYF; DNA: TGTGCCAGCAGCTCCCGGACTAGCGGGAGGATTTACGAGCAGTACTTC
size: many; J: TRBJ2-1; D: TRBD2; V: TRBV5-1; CDR3: CASSTSGDYNEQFF; DNA: TGCGCCAGCAGTACTAGCGGAGATTACAATGAGCAGTTCTTC
size: many; J: TRBJ2-2; D: NA; V: TRBV7-7; CDR3: CASSLAAATNTGELFF; DNA: TGTGCCAGCAGCCTTGCCGCGGCGACGAACACCGGGGAGCTGTTTTTT
size: many; J: TRBJ2-5; D: TRBD1; V: TRBV20-1; CDR3: CSARGQTQETQYF; DNA: TGCAGTGCTAGGGGACAGACCCAAGAGACCCAGTACTTC
size: many; J: TRBJ2-5; D: NA; V: TRBV5-1; CDR3: CASSLESETQYF; DNA: TGCGCCAGCAGCTTGGAGTCGGAGACCCAGTACTTC
size: many; J: TRBJ2-2; D: TRBD2; V: TRBV7-3; CDR3: CASSSRSGTSGSAGELFF; DNA: TGTGCCAGCAGCTCACGCTCCGGGACTAGCGGGAGTGCCGGGGAGCTGTTTTTT
size: few; J: TRBJ1-4; D: NA; V: TRBV12-3/TRBV12-4; CDR3: CASSQSGINEKLFF; DNA: TGTGCCAGCAGTCAGTCAGGGATTAATGAAAAACTGTTTTTT
size: few; J: TRBJ2-5; D: TRBD2; V: TRBV20-1; CDR3: CSSSRGGPIGETQYF; DNA: TGCAGTAGCTCACGGGGGGGCCCCATAGGAGAGACCCAGTACTTC
size: NA; J: TRBJ2-3; D: NA; V: TRBV18; CDR3: CASSPQETDTQYF; DNA: TGTGCCAGCTCACCACAGGAAACAGATACGCAGTATTTT
size: many; J: TRBJ2-7; D: NA; V: TRBV6-1; CDR3: CASRQGPLNEQYF; DNA: TGTGCCAGCAGACAGGGCCCCCTGAACGAGCAGTACTTC
size: once; J: TRBJ2-1; D: NA; V: TRBV6-2/TRBV6-3; CDR3: CASRLDRNYYNEQFF; DNA: TGTGCCAGCAGACTCGACAGGAATTACTACAATGAGCAGTTCTTC
size: many; J: TRBJ1-2; D: TRBD1; V: TRBV10-3; CDR3: CAISWPGQGRDGYTF; DNA: TGTGCCATCAGTTGGCCGGGACAGGGACGGGATGGCTACACCTTC
size: few; J: TRBJ2-7; D: TRBD2; V: TRBV6-6; CDR3: CASSFPPGLAGGSLYEQYF; DNA: TGTGCCAGCAGTTTTCCCCCGGGACTAGCGGGAGGCTCCCTCTACGAGCAGTACTTC
size: NA; J: TRBJ2-7; D: TRBD2; V: TRBV11-2; CDR3: CASSLGPAGNYEQYF; DNA: TGTGCCAGCAGCTTAGGACCAGCGGGGAACTACGAGCAGTACTTC
size: many; J: TRBJ2-1; D: NA; V: TRBV4-2; CDR3: CASSQGAPSDGEQFF; DNA: TGTGCCAGCAGCCAAGGAGCTCCTAGCGATGGTGAGCAGTTCTTC
size: NA; J: TRBJ2-2; D: NA; V: TRBV5-1; CDR3: CASSLLGDRTGELFF; DNA: TGCGCCAGCAGCTTGTTAGGGGACCGGACCGGGGAGCTGTTTTTT
size: few; J: TRBJ2-5; D: NA; V: TRBV20-1; CDR3: CSARDILAFDETQYF; DNA: TGCAGTGCCCGGGACATTCTAGCGTTCGATGAGACCCAGTACTTC
size: NA; J: TRBJ2-2; D: NA; V: TRBV20-1; CDR3: CSASNPGTPGDGELFF; DNA: TGCAGTGCCTCAAACCCAGGGACCCCTGGTGACGGGGAGCTGTTTTTT
size: NA; J: TRBJ2-1; D: TRBD2; V: TRBV5-1; CDR3: CASVTTGGSNEQFF; DNA: TGCGCCAGCGTTACTACTGGCGGGAGCAATGAGCAGTTCTTC
size: few; J: TRBJ2-7; D: NA; V: TRBV25-1; CDR3: CASKEVAPKPATYEQYF; DNA: TGTGCCAGCAAGGAGGTGGCTCCTAAACCTGCGACCTACGAGCAGTACTTC
size: many; J: TRBJ1-6; D: TRBD1; V: TRBV4-3; CDR3: CASRPLGTGNNSPLHF; DNA: TGCGCCAGCCGCCCTCTAGGGACAGGGAATAATTCACCCCTCCACTTT
size: few; J: TRBJ2-7; D: NA; V: TRBV6-2/TRBV6-3; CDR3: CASRRDGQSYEQYF; DNA: TGTGCCAGCAGAAGGGACGGCCAATCCTACGAGCAGTACTTC
size: NA; J: TRBJ2-1; D: TRBD1; V: TRBV12-3/TRBV12-4; CDR3: CASRWGQGPGYNEQFF; DNA: TGTGCCAGCAGATGGGGACAGGGCCCGGGTTACAATGAGCAGTTCTTC
size: NA; J: TRBJ2-7; D: NA; V: TRBV2; CDR3: CASSERWMNEQYF; DNA: TGTGCCAGCAGTGAACGGTGGATGAACGAGCAGTACTTC
size: NA; J: TRBJ2-2; D: TRBD1; V: TRBV20-1; CDR3: CSARDRGQTGELFF; DNA: TGCAGTGCTAGGGACAGGGGGCAGACCGGGGAGCTGTTTTTT
size: NA; J: TRBJ1-2; D: TRBD1; V: TRBV7-8; CDR3: CASSLAGQGAFYGYTF; DNA: TGTGCCAGCAGCTTAGCTGGGCAGGGGGCCTTCTATGGCTACACCTTC
size: few; J: TRBJ2-4; D: NA; V: TRBV11-1; CDR3: CASSLGRGDRDIQYF; DNA: TGTGCCAGCAGCTTAGGACGAGGGGATCGGGACATTCAGTACTTC
size: many; J: TRBJ1-2; D: NA; V: TRBV20-1; CDR3: CSVHLGAAGWDYYGYTF; DNA: TGCAGTGTCCACTTAGGGGCTGCGGGTTGGGACTACTATGGCTACACCTTC
size: few; J: TRBJ2-7; D: NA; V: TRBV24-1; CDR3: CATSDPSSREQYF; DNA: TGTGCCACCAGTGACCCCTCATCGAGGGAGCAGTACTTC
size: many; J: TRBJ2-6; D: NA; V: TRBV7-6; CDR3: CASSLGRSGANVLTF; DNA: TGTGCCAGCAGCTTAGGGAGGTCTGGGGCCAACGTCCTGACTTTC
size: many; J: TRBJ1-4; D: NA; V: TRBV29-1; CDR3: CSVDGGEKLFF; DNA: TGCAGCGTTGACGGCGGAGAAAAACTGTTTTTT